The T cell receptor beta chain described here comes from a study of T cells in Graves' hyperthyroidism and ophthalmopathy. Notes on the study in general: The blood repertoire included most of the expanded thyroid clonotypes above 0.001. From stable hyperthyroidism, ophthalmopathy was separated by a 13 V-J model.

Graves' hyperthyroidism without ophthalmopathy progression within 18 months was termed stable. Thyroid ultrasound, orbital computed tomography, clinical symptoms, and serum thyroxine and TRAb underpinned diagnoses. Amplification targeted TCR beta CDR3 regions from RNA transcripts. TCR CDR3 regions were first amplified by RT-PCR with HTBI primers. TCRdb recomputed calls from the multiplex PCR reads with MiXCR, one row per CDR3 protein. The table lists around 690,000 distinct CDR3 sequences, 15% to 20% of them singletons, with 15% to 18% in the top ten. V was cut by 5 bases and J by 3 bases, with 11 bases left in between. In germline, CDR1 is LGHDT, CDR2 YNNKEL (reference sequence). The CDR3 contains 14 residues. In the case of this clonotype: Its antigen is undetermined.

V gene TRBV3-1 combines with J gene TRBJ1-3; D unresolved. Input material: blood. The receptor's source is a man aged 50 to 60 with Graves' hyperthyroidism. The CDR3 sequence: CASSKQVLGNTIYF. For the CDR3, the DNA is TGTGCCAGCAGCAAACAAGTCCTTGGAAACACCATATATTTT.